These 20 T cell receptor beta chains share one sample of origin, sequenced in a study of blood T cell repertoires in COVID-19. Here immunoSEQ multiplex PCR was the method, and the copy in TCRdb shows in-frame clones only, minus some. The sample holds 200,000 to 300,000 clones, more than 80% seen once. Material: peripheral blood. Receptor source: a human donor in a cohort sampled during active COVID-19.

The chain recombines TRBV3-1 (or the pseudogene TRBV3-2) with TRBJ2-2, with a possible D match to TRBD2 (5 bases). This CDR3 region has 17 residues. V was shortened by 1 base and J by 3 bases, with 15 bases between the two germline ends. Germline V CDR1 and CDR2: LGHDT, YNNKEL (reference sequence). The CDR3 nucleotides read TGTGCCAGCAGCCAAGGGGGAGTACCCGGGGACACCGGGGAGCTGTTTTTT. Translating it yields CASSQGGVPGDTGELFF.

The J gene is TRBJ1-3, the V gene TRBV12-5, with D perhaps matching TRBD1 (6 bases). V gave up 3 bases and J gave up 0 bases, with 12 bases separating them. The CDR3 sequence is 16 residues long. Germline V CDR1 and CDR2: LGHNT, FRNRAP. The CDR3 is CASGFGRTASGNTIYF. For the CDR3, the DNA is TGTGCTAGTGGTTTCGGAAGGACAGCCTCTGGAAACACCATATATTTT.

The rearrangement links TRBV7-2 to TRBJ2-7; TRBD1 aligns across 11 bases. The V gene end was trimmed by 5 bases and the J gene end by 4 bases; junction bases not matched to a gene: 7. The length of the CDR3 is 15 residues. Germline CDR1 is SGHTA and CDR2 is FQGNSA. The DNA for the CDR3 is TGTGCCAGCAGCCCTCGGGACAGGGGGGATTACGAGCAGTACTTC. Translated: CASSPRDRGDYEQYF. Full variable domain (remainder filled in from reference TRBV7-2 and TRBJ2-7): GAGVSQSPSNKVTEKGKDVELRCDPISGHTALYWYRQSLGQGLEFLIYFQGNSAPDKSGLPSDRFSAERTGGSVSTLTIQRTQQEDSAVYLCASSPRDRGDYEQYFGPGTRLTVT.

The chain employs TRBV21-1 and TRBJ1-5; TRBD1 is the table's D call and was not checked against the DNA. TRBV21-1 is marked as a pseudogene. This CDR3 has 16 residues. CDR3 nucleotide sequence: TGTGCCAGCAGCCGGGACAGGGAACGGGGGAATCAGCCCCAGCATTTT. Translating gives CASSRDRERGNQPQHF.

Here the CDR3 DNA reads TGTGCCAGCAGCCCGGGGTTTCCCTACAATGAGCAGTTCTTC. As protein: CASSPGFPYNEQFF. The chain is built from TRBV7-9 and TRBJ2-1; weak D call: TRBD2 (5 bases). Germline V gene lookup returns CDR1 SEHNR and CDR2 FQNEAQ (reference sequence). Trimming removed 5 bases from V and 2 bases from J, with 10 bases in between. This CDR3 is 14 amino acids long. The whole variable domain, filled in from reference TRBV7-9 and TRBJ2-1, reads DTGVSQNPRHKITKRGQNVTFRCDPISEHNRLYWYRQTLGQGPEFLTYFQNEAQLEKSRLLSDRFSAERPKGSFSTLEIQRTEQGDSAMYLCASSPGFPYNEQFFGPGTRLTVL.

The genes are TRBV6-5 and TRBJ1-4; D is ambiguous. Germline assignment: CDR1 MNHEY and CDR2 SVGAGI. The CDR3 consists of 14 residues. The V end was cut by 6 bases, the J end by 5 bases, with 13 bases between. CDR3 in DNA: TGTGCCAGCAGGGACCCGGGAGGAAATGAAAAACTGTTTTTT. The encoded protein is CASRDPGGNEKLFF.

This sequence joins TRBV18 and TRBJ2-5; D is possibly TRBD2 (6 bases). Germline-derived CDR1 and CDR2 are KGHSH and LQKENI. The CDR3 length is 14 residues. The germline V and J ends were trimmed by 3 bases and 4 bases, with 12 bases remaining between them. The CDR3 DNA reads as TGTGCCAGCTCACCGGGACTGGAGGGAGAGACCCAGTACTTC. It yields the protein CASSPGLEGETQYF.

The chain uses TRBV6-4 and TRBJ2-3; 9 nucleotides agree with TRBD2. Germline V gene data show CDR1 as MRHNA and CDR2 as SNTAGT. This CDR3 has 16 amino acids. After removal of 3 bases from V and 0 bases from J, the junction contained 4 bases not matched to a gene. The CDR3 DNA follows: TGTGCCAGCAGTGAGATAGCGGGAGACAGCACAGATACGCAGTATTTT. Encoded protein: CASSEIAGDSTDTQYF.

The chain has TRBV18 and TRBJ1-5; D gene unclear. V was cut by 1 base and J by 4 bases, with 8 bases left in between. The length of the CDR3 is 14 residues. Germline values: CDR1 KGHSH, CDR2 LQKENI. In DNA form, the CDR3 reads TGTGCCAGCTCACCACTCGAGGGTAATCAGCCCCAGCATTTT. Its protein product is CASSPLEGNQPQHF.

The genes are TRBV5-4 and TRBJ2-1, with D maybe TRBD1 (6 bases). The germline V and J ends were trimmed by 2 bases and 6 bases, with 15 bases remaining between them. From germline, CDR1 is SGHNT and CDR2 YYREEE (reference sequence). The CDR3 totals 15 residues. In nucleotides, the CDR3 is TGTGCCAGCAGCTTAGCAGGGGAGATTTTCAATGAGCAGTTCTTC. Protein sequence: CASSLAGEIFNEQFF.

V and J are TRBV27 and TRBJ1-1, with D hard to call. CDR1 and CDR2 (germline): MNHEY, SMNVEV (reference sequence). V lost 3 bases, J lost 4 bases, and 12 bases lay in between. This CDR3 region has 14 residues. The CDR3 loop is CASSFTNTITEAFF. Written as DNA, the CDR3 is TGTGCCAGCAGTTTTACTAATACAATCACTGAAGCTTTCTTT.

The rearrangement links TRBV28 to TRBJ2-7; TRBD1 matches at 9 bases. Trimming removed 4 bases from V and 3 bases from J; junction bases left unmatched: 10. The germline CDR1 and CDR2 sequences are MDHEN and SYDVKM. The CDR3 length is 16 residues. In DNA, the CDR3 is TGTGCCAGCAGTTCATACGGGACAGGGCAACACTACGAGCAGTACTTC. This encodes CASSSYGTGQHYEQYF.

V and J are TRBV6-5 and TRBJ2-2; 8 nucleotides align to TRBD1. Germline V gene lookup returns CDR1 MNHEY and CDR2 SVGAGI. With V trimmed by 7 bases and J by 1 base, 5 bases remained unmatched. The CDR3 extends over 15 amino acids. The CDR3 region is CASITGTGNTGELFF. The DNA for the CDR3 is TGTGCCAGCATTACCGGGACAGGGAACACCGGGGAGCTGTTTTTT.

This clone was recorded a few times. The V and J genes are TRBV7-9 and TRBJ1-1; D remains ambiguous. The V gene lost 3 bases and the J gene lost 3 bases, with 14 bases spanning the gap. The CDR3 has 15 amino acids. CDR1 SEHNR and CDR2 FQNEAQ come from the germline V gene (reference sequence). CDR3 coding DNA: TGTGCCAGCAGCTTTGCCTCCAGTTTCCACACTGAAGCTTTCTTT. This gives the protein CASSFASSFHTEAFF.

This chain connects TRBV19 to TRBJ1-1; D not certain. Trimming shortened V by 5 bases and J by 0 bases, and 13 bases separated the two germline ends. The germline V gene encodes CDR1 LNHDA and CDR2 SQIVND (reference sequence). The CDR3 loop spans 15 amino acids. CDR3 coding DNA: TGTGCCAGTAGTTTTCGCCGAGCGGTGAACACTGAAGCTTTCTTT. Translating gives CASSFRRAVNTEAFF. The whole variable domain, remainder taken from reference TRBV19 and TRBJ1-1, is DGGITQSPKYLFRKEGQNVTLSCEQNLNHDAMYWYRQDPGQGLRLIYYSQIVNDFQKGDIAEGYSVSREKKESFPLTVTSAQKNPTAFYLCASSFRRAVNTEAFFGQGTRLTVV.

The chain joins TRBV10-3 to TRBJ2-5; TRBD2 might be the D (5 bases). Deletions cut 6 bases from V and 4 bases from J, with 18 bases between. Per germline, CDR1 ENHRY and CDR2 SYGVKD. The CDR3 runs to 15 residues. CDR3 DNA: TGTGCCATCAGCCCAAACGGGGTTTCGTTAGAGACCCAGTACTTC. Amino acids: CAISPNGVSLETQYF.

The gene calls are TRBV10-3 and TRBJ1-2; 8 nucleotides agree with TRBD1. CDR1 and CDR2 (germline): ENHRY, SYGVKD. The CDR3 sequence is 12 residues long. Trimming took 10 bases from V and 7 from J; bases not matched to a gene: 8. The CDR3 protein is CATTTGEIGYTF. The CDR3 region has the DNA TGTGCCACCACGACAGGGGAGATTGGCTACACCTTC.

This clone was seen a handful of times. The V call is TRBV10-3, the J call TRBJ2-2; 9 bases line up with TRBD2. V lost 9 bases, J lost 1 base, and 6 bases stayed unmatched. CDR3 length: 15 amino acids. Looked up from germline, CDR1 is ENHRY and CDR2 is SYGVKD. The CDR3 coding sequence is TGTGCCATAAAAATAGCGGGAGAGAACACCGGGGAGCTGTTTTTT. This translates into CAIKIAGENTGELFF.

In DNA form, the CDR3 reads TGTGCCAGCAGTCCCCCCAGCAGGCTGGTGAACACTGAAGCTTTCTTT. This codes for CASSPPSRLVNTEAFF. J is TRBJ1-1 and V is TRBV28; D is undetermined. The CDR3 loop spans 16 amino acids. Germline CDR1 and CDR2: MDHEN and SYDVKM. The germline V and J ends were trimmed by 5 bases and 0 bases, with 16 bases remaining between them.

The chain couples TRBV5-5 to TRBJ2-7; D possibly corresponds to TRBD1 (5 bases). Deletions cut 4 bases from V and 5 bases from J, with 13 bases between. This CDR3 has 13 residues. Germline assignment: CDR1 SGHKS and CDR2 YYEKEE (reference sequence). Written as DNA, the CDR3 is TGTGCCAGCAGCCCCTCTGGGGCCCACGAGCAGTACTTC. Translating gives CASSPSGAHEQYF.